This TCR beta chain emerged from a study of shared clonotypes between healthy human individuals. Using immunoSEQ multiplex PCR, the repertoire was profiled, and TCRdb retains in-frame clones only, with some absent. The sample lists hundreds of thousands of clones; approximately 96% were seen once. Positive CCR7 selection of CD45RO-negative cells yielded the naive CD8 cells, and terminally differentiated effector memory CD45RA+ cells were excluded. Germline V gene data show CDR1 as MDHEN and CDR2 as SYDVKM. V shed 3 bases, J shed 4 bases, and the junction held 3 bases outside the gene matches. The CDR3 runs 15 residues.

The source of this sequence is a woman aged 25 to 39 in good health. The chain is built from TRBV28 and TRBJ2-1, with 10 bases fitting TRBD2. Specimen: naive CD8+ T cells sorted from blood. CDR3 in amino acids: CASSLVAGGYNEQFF. The CDR3 region has the DNA TGTGCCAGCAGTTTGGTAGCGGGAGGATACAATGAGCAGTTCTTC.